Below, 29 T cell receptor beta chains from the same sample are listed, as sequenced in a study of T cells after somatic rescue of genetic block. The table came from immunoSEQ multiplex PCR; TCRdb's copy has only in-frame clones and leaves some out. The table includes tens of thousands of clones, 85% to 90% detected once. The sequencing sample was made of peripheral blood mononuclear cells (PBMCs). All receptors come from a woman younger than 30.

CDR3 region: CASSLQNPDRASNQPQHF. The DNA for the CDR3 is TGTGCCAGCAGCCTACAAAATCCGGACAGGGCGAGCAATCAGCCCCAGCATTTT. The chain recombines TRBV27 with TRBJ1-5, with 8 nucleotides matching TRBD1. The CDR3 totals 18 residues. Germline V gives CDR1 MNHEY, CDR2 SMNVEV (reference sequence). After removal of 6 bases from V and 1 base from J, the junction contained 14 bases not matched to a gene.

As DNA, the CDR3 is TGTGCCACCGGGGGGGTGTCCGGGGAGCTGTTTTTT. Amino acid sequence: CATGGVSGELFF. The chain has TRBV10-3 and TRBJ2-2; 8 bases are a match to TRBD2. CDR1 is ENHRY, CDR2 SYGVKD, per germline. After removal of 10 bases from V and 6 bases from J, the junction contained 4 bases not matched to a gene. The CDR3 covers 12 residues.

This sequence joins TRBV15 and TRBJ2-7; TRBD1 matches at 9 bases. The junction had 18 bases not matched to a gene; V was cut back by 0 bases and J by 9 bases. This CDR3 comprises 18 residues. CDR1 LNHNV and CDR2 YYDKDF come from the germline V gene (reference sequence). The CDR3 coding sequence is TGTGCCACCAGCAGAGATTTCCTGAGCGCGGGACAGGGACAAGGGCAGTACTTC. Its protein is CATSRDFLSAGQGQGQYF.

The chain couples TRBV19 to TRBJ1-5; D not resolved. V lost 7 bases, J lost 5 bases, and 18 bases lay in between. There are 15 residues in the CDR3. The V gene's germline CDR1 is LNHDA and CDR2 SQIVND (reference sequence). CDR3 coding DNA: TGTGCCAGTAAACGGCAGTGGGATTTCTATCAGCCCCAGCATTTT. Translation: CASKRQWDFYQPQHF.

This chain joins TRBV11-2 and TRBJ2-3; 8 bases fit TRBD2. Per germline, CDR1 SGHAT and CDR2 FQNNGV. V shed 4 bases and J 1 base; nucleotides not matched to a gene: 7. The CDR3 totals 16 residues. CDR3 nucleotides: TGTGCCAGCAGCTCACAGCGGGAGTTGGGCACAGATACGCAGTATTTT. Translated: CASSSQRELGTDTQYF.

This clone was seen a few times. This sequence joins TRBV7-9 and TRBJ2-5, with D maybe TRBD2 (5 bases). This CDR3 has 13 amino acids. V dropped 5 bases and J dropped 2 bases, with 9 bases sitting between them. Germline loops: CDR1 SEHNR, CDR2 FQNEAQ (reference sequence). Here the CDR3 DNA reads TGTGCCAGCAGCACCGGGGTTCAAGAGACCCAGTACTTC. It codes for CASSTGVQETQYF. The whole variable domain, remainder taken from reference TRBV7-9 and TRBJ2-5, is DTGVSQNPRHKITKRGQNVTFRCDPISEHNRLYWYRQTLGQGPEFLTYFQNEAQLEKSRLLSDRFSAERPKGSFSTLEIQRTEQGDSAMYLCASSTGVQETQYFGPGTRLLVL.

This chain uses TRBV28 with TRBJ1-4; tentative D call: TRBD1 (5 bases). Germline V CDR1 and CDR2: MDHEN, SYDVKM. The CDR3 extends over 15 amino acids. Trimming cost V 8 bases and J 2 bases, with 15 bases left between them. CDR3 protein: CASWGGFWTNEKLFF. The CDR3 DNA is TGTGCCAGCTGGGGGGGGTTCTGGACTAATGAAAAACTGTTTTTT.

This chain uses TRBV4-2 with TRBJ2-1; unclear D gene. The V and J ends lost 0 bases and 8 bases respectively, with 5 bases between them. In germline, CDR1 is LGHNA, CDR2 YNFKEQ. The CDR3 length is 12 residues. CDR3 bases: TGTGCCAGCAGCCAAGAACACGATGAGCAGTTCTTC. This sequence encodes CASSQEHDEQFF.

The chain links TRBV11-3 to TRBJ2-1; TRBD1 or TRBD2 may be the D gene (5 bases each). The CDR3 is 16 residues long. Deletions cut 6 bases from V and 2 bases from J, with 17 bases between. CDR1 is SGHNT, CDR2 YENEEA, per germline. CDR3 in amino acids: CASSGARARAYNEQFF. The CDR3 DNA sequence: TGTGCCAGCAGTGGGGCGAGGGCCAGGGCCTACAATGAGCAGTTCTTC.

This sequence joins TRBV6-1 and TRBJ2-2; possibly TRBD2 for D (7 bases). V lost 0 bases to trimming and J lost 7 bases, with 18 bases between them. In germline, CDR1 is MNHNS, CDR2 SASEGT. This CDR3 has 17 amino acids. The CDR3 protein is CASSEARRGRFGGELFF. The CDR3 region has the DNA TGTGCCAGCAGTGAAGCCCGGCGGGGGCGGTTCGGCGGGGAGCTGTTTTTT.

Note on this clone: No DNA is shown, since the ends of the CDR3 on it are uncertain; the CDR3 is the one TCRdb lists. This chain joins TRBV7-9 and TRBJ2-1; the table's D call of TRBD2 was not tested on the DNA. The CDR3 sequence runs 18 residues, both termini included. Germline CDR1 is SEHNR and CDR2 is FQNEAQ (reference sequence). The CDR3 spells CASSYTFATSVLRNEQFF.

The chain couples TRBV5-1 to TRBJ2-1; 12 nucleotides align to TRBD2. Germline trimming cut 5 bases from V and 4 bases from J; bases unmatched to any gene: 4. The V gene's germline CDR1 is SGHRS and CDR2 YFSETQ. The CDR3 runs to 15 residues. DNA of the CDR3: TGCGCCAGCAGTAGGACTAGCGGGACATACAATGAGCAGTTCTTC. It translates to CASSRTSGTYNEQFF. Full variable domain (outside the CDR3, taken from reference TRBV5-1 and TRBJ2-1): KAGVTQTPRYLIKTRGQQVTLSCSPISGHRSVSWYQQTPGQGLQFLFEYFSETQRNKGNFPGRFSGRQFSNSRSEMNVSTLELGDSALYLCASSRTSGTYNEQFFGPGTRLTVL.

The V gene is TRBV7-8, the J gene TRBJ1-4; D unclear. V was clipped by 5 bases and J by 4 bases, with 11 bases between them. From germline, CDR1 is SGHVS and CDR2 FQNEAQ. The CDR3 loop spans 14 amino acids. CDR3 in DNA: TGTGCCAGCAGCCCCCGTTGGATTAATGAAAAACTGTTTTTT. Amino acids: CASSPRWINEKLFF.

The rearrangement links TRBV4-2 to TRBJ2-7; TRBD1 or TRBD2 may be the D gene (5 bases each). The CDR3 sequence is 15 residues long. Germline V gene sequence: CDR1 LGHNA, CDR2 YNFKEQ. V was trimmed by 0 bases and J by 4 bases, leaving 13 bases between them. The CDR3, as DNA: TGTGCCAGCAGCCAAGAATTTGGGGGATGGTACGAGCAGTACTTC. Protein: CASSQEFGGWYEQYF.

The chain has TRBV7-9 and TRBJ2-7; 9 nucleotides line up with TRBD1. The CDR3 has 16 residues. CDR1 and CDR2 from the germline V gene are SEHNR and FQNEAQ (reference sequence). Trimming at V came to 4 bases and at J to 3 bases, leaving 10 bases not matched to a gene. CDR3 coding DNA: TGTGCCAGCAGCTACCCTTCGGACAGGGGAAACTACGAGCAGTACTTC. It encodes CASSYPSDRGNYEQYF.

The V call is TRBV6-5, the J call TRBJ1-1; D might be TRBD1 (5 bases). From germline, CDR1 is MNHEY and CDR2 SVGAGI. Trimming pared 6 bases from V and 0 bases from J, leaving 14 bases between. The CDR3 length is 15 residues. The CDR3 reads CASSRLGGVNTEAFF. CDR3 DNA sequence: TGTGCCAGCAGCCGCCTTGGGGGAGTGAACACTGAAGCTTTCTTT.

The V gene is TRBV27, the J gene TRBJ2-7, with a tentative D call TRBD1 (8 bases). The CDR3 is made up of 14 amino acids. Per the germline V gene, CDR1 is MNHEY and CDR2 is SMNVEV (reference sequence). V lost 5 bases, J lost 2 bases, and 13 bases lay in between. DNA of the CDR3: TGTGCCAGCAGTCCACAGGGGGGGGCCTACGAGCAGTACTTC. Its translation: CASSPQGGAYEQYF.

The V call is TRBV2, the J call TRBJ2-2; unclear D gene. Germline V gene sequence: CDR1 SNHLY, CDR2 FYNNEI. Deletions cut 3 bases from V and 2 bases from J, with 7 bases between. The CDR3 totals 14 residues. CDR3 sequence: CASSDMRNTGELFF. For the CDR3, the DNA is TGTGCCAGCAGTGATATGAGAAACACCGGGGAGCTGTTTTTT.

The chain couples TRBV18 to TRBJ2-3; possible D gene TRBD2, 6 bases. The CDR3 is made up of 13 amino acids. The germline CDR1 and CDR2 sequences are KGHSH and LQKENI. V was clipped by 6 bases and J by 4 bases, with 11 bases between them. CDR3 nucleotides: TGTGCCAGCTCGCGGAGGGACGCAGATACGCAGTATTTT. Translated, it gives CASSRRDADTQYF.

J is TRBJ2-3 and V is TRBV7-9; the D is unclear. Germline assignment: CDR1 SEHNR and CDR2 FQNEAQ (reference sequence). CDR3 length: 13 amino acids. Between the trimmed V and J ends, which lost 3 bases and 6 bases, there was a span of 10 bases. The CDR3 is CASSFSPVDTQYF. The CDR3 region has the DNA TGTGCCAGCAGCTTTTCCCCCGTGGATACGCAGTATTTT. Combining the CDR3 with reference TRBV7-9 and TRBJ2-3 gives the whole variable domain DTGVSQNPRHKITKRGQNVTFRCDPISEHNRLYWYRQTLGQGPEFLTYFQNEAQLEKSRLLSDRFSAERPKGSFSTLEIQRTEQGDSAMYLCASSFSPVDTQYFGPGTRLTVL.

This chain connects TRBV4-1 to TRBJ1-1, with D unclear. CDR3 length: 13 residues. V lost 4 bases and J lost 6, with 12 bases in between. Germline values: CDR1 MGHRA, CDR2 YSYEKL. CDR3 region: CASSPTIVPEAFF. DNA for the CDR3: TGCGCCAGCAGCCCAACGATCGTCCCTGAAGCTTTCTTT.

The rearrangement joins TRBV30 to TRBJ2-2; D gene uncertain. The CDR3 has 15 residues. Trimming shortened V by 0 bases and J by 3 bases, and 11 bases separated the two germline ends. CDR1 and CDR2 (germline): GTSNPN, SVGIG (reference sequence). As DNA, the CDR3 is TGTGCCTGGAGTGTACAGTGGAGCGACACCGGGGAGCTGTTTTTT. Protein product: CAWSVQWSDTGELFF.

The rearrangement uses TRBV10-3 and TRBJ2-5; 8 bases match TRBD2. The CDR3 is 16 amino acids. CDR1 is ENHRY, CDR2 SYGVKD, per germline. With 0 bases clipped from V and 1 base from J, the junction kept 4 bases outside the gene matches. For the CDR3, the DNA is TGTGCCATCAGTGAGTCGGTAGCGGGGACCCAAGAGACCCAGTACTTC. This sequence encodes CAISESVAGTQETQYF.

This clone is a singleton in its sample. V gene TRBV7-2 combines with J gene TRBJ2-5, with a possible D match to TRBD2 (6 bases). This CDR3 is 14 amino acids long. Germline values: CDR1 SGHTA, CDR2 FQGNSA. Trimming shortened V by 4 bases and J by 4 bases, and 13 bases separated the two germline ends. This chain's CDR3 is CASSSQLGGETQYF. In nucleotides, the CDR3 is TGTGCCAGCAGCTCCCAATTGGGGGGAGAGACCCAGTACTTC.

The chain uses TRBV18 and TRBJ1-5; no clear D gene. The germline V and J ends were trimmed by 2 bases and 2 bases, with 13 bases remaining between them. Germline V gives CDR1 KGHSH, CDR2 LQKENI. This CDR3 is built from 16 residues. CDR3 residues: CASSPYPPGGNQPQHF. In nucleotides, the CDR3 is TGTGCCAGCTCACCATACCCTCCTGGCGGCAATCAGCCCCAGCATTTT.

This chain's CDR3 is CASSPRGDSYPGYTF. DNA for the CDR3: TGTGCCAGCAGCCCCAGAGGGGACTCGTATCCGGGCTACACCTTC. This chain links TRBV28 with TRBJ1-2; TRBD1 might be the D (5 bases). Deletions cut 6 bases from V and 8 bases from J, with 22 bases between. The CDR3 runs to 15 residues. Per germline, CDR1 MDHEN and CDR2 SYDVKM.

The chain carries TRBV28 and TRBJ2-3, with D uncertain. CDR3 length: 12 residues. The V end was cut by 5 bases, the J end by 0 bases, with 3 bases between. Germline CDR1 reads MDHEN; CDR2 reads SYDVKM. This CDR3 is CASSLSTDTQYF. The CDR3 region has the DNA TGTGCCAGCAGTCTTAGCACAGATACGCAGTATTTT. Complete variable domain (other parts from reference TRBV28 and TRBJ2-3): DVKVTQSSRYLVKRTGEKVFLECVQDMDHENMFWYRQDPGLGLRLIYFSYDVKMKEKGDIPEGYSVSREKKERFSLILESASTNQTSMYLCASSLSTDTQYFGPGTRLTVL.

This clone came up a few times. J is TRBJ1-4 and V is TRBV30; 8 positions match TRBD1. Trimming took 3 bases from V and 7 from J; bases not matched to a gene: 1. CDR3 length: 12 residues. The V gene's germline CDR1 is GTSNPN and CDR2 SVGIG (reference sequence). CDR3 sequence reads: CAWRTGAEKLFF. The CDR3 DNA is TGTGCCTGGAGGACAGGGGCTGAAAAACTGTTTTTT.

This clone was seen just once. The V and J genes are TRBV5-1 and TRBJ2-7; tentative D call: TRBD2 (5 bases). Germline CDR1 and CDR2: SGHRS and YFSETQ. The CDR3 runs to 18 residues. The V and J ends lost 1 base and 2 bases respectively, with 22 bases between them. The CDR3 coding sequence is TGCGCCAGCAGCTTGTCCCCCAACGGGGTGGATAGAACCTACGAGCAGTACTTC. Translating gives CASSLSPNGVDRTYEQYF.